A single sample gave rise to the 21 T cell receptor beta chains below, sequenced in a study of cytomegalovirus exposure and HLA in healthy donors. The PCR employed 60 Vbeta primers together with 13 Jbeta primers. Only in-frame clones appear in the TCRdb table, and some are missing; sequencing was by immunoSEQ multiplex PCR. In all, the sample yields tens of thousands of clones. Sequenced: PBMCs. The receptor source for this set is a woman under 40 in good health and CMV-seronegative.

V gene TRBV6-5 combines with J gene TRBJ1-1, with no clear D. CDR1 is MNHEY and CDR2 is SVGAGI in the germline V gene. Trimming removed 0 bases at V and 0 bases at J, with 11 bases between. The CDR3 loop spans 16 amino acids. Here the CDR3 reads CASSYSSSRMNTEAFF. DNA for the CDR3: TGTGCCAGCAGTTACTCGAGTTCGCGGATGAACACTGAAGCTTTCTTT.

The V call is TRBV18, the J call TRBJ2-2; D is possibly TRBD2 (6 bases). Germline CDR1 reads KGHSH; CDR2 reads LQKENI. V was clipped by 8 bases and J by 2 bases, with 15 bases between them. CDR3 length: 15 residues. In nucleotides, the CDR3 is TGTGCCAGCACCCCGGTGGGGGGAAACACCGGGGAGCTGTTTTTT. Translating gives CASTPVGGNTGELFF.

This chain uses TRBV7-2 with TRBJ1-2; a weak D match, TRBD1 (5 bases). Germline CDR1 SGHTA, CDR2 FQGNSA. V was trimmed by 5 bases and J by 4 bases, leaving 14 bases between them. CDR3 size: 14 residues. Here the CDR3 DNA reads TGTGCCAGCAGCCGAAGGGGCGCCCTCTATGGCTACACCTTC. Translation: CASSRRGALYGYTF.

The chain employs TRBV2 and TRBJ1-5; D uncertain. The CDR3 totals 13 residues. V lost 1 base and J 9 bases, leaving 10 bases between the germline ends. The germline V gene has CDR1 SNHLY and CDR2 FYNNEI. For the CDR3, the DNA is TGTGCCAGCAGTGAAGAAGCTTTAAGGCCCCAGCATTTT. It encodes CASSEEALRPQHF.

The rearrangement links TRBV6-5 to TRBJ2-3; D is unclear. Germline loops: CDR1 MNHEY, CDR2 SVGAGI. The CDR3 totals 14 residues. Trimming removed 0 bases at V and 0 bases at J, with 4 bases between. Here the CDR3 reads CASSYSSSTDTQYF. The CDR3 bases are TGTGCCAGCAGTTACTCGAGCAGCACAGATACGCAGTATTTT.

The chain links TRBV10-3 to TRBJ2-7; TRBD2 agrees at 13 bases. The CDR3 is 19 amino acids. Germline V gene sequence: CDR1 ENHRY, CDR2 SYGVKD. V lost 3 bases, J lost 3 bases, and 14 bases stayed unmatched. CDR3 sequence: CAISDTGLAGFKALYEQYF. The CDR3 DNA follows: TGTGCCATCAGTGATACGGGACTAGCGGGATTTAAGGCGCTCTACGAGCAGTACTTC.

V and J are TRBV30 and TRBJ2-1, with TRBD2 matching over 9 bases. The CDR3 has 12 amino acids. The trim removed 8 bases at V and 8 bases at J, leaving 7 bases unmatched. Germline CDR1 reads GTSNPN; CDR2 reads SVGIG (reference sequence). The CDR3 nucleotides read TGTGCCATAGGACTAGCGAGGGATGAGCAGTTCTTC. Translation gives CAIGLARDEQFF.

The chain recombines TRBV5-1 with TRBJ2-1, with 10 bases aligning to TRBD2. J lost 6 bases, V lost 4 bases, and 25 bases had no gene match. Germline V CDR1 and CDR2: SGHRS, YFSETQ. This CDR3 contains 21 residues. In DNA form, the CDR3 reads TGCGCCAGCAGCAGCACCGGGACAACCATAGCGGGAGGCATGCCGTTCAATGAGCAGTTCTTC. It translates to CASSSTGTTIAGGMPFNEQFF. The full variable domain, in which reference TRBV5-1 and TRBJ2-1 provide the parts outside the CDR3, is KAGVTQTPRYLIKTRGQQVTLSCSPISGHRSVSWYQQTPGQGLQFLFEYFSETQRNKGNFPGRFSGRQFSNSRSEMNVSTLELGDSALYLCASSSTGTTIAGGMPFNEQFFGPGTRLTVL.

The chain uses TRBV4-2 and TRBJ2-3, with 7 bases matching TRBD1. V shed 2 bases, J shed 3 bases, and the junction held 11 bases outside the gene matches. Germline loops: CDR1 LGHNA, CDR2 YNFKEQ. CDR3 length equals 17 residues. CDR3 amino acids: CASSQTPYDRATDTQYF. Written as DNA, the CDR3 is TGTGCCAGCAGCCAAACACCGTATGACAGGGCAACAGATACGCAGTATTTT.

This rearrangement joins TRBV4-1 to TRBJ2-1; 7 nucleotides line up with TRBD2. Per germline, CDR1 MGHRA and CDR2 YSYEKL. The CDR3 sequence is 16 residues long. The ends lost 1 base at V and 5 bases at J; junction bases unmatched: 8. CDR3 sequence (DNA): TGCGCCAGCAGCCAAGTCTTTCCGGGGACTAACAATGAGCAGTTCTTC. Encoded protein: CASSQVFPGTNNEQFF.

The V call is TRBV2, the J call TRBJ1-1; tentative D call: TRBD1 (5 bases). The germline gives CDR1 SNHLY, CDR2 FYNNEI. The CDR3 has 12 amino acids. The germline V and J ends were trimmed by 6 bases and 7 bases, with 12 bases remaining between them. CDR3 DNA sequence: TGTGCCAGCAGGGGGGGAACCGGTGAAGCTTTCTTT. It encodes CASRGGTGEAFF.

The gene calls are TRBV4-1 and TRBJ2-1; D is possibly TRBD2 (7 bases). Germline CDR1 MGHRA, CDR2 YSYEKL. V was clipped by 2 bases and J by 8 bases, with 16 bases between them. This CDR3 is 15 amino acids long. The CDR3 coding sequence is TGCGCCAGCAGCCAACCCGGGGGGCTTATGTATGAGCAGTTCTTC. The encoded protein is CASSQPGGLMYEQFF.

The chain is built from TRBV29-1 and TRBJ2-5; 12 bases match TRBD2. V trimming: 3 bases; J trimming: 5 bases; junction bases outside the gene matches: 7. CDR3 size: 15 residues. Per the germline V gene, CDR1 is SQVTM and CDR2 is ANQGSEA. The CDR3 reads CSVESGLAGAETQYF. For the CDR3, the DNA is TGCAGCGTTGAGTCGGGACTAGCGGGCGCGGAGACCCAGTACTTC.

The CDR3: CASSTSGTGGTEAFF. The DNA of the CDR3 is TGTGCCAGCAGTACCAGTGGGACAGGGGGCACTGAAGCTTTCTTT. The chain has TRBV28 and TRBJ1-1; 11 nucleotides match TRBD1. There are 15 residues in the CDR3. The germline V gene encodes CDR1 MDHEN and CDR2 SYDVKM. V lost 5 bases to trimming and J lost 4 bases; unmatched junction nucleotides: 6.

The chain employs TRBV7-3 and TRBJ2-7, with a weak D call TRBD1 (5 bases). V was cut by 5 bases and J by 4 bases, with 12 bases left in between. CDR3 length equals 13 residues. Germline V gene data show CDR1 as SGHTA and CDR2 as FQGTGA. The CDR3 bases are TGTGCCAGCAGCCCCTCCCAGGGATACGAGCAGTACTTC. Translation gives CASSPSQGYEQYF.

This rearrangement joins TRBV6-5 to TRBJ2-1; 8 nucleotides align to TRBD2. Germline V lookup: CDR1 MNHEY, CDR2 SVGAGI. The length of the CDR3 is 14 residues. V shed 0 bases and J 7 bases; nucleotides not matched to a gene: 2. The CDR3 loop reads CASSYSSGKNEQFF. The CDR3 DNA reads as TGTGCCAGCAGTTACTCTAGCGGGAAAAATGAGCAGTTCTTC.

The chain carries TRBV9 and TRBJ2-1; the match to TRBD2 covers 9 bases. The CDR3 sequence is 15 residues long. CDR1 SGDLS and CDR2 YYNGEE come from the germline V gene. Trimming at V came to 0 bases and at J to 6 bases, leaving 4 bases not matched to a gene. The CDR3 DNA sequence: TGTGCCAGCAGCGTAGCTGGCGGGAGGGGCAATGAGCAGTTCTTC. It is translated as CASSVAGGRGNEQFF.

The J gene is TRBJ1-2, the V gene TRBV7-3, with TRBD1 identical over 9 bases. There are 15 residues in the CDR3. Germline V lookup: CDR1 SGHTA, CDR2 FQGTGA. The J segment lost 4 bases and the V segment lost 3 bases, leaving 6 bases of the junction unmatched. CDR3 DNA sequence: TGTGCCAGCAGCTTTACAGGGGGCGGGGGCTATGGCTACACCTTC. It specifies CASSFTGGGGYGYTF.

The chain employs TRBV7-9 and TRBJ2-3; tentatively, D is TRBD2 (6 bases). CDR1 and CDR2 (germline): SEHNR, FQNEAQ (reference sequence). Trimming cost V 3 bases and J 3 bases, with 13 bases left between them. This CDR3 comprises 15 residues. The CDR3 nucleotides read TGTGCCAGCAGCTTGTCGGGGAGGAGGACAGATACGCAGTATTTT. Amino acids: CASSLSGRRTDTQYF.

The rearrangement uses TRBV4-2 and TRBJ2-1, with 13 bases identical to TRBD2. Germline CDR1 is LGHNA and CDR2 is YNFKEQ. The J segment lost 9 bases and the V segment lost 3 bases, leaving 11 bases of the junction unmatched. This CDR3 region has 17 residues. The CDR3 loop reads CASSQAILAGGPGEQFF. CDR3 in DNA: TGTGCCAGCAGCCAGGCTATACTAGCGGGAGGGCCAGGTGAGCAGTTCTTC.

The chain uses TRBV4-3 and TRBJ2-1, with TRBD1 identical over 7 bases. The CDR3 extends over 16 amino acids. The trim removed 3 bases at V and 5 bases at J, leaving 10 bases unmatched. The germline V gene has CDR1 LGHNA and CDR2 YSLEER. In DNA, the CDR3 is TGCGCCAGCAGCCATGCCGACAGGGTGGTGAACAATGAGCAGTTCTTC. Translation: CASSHADRVVNNEQFF.